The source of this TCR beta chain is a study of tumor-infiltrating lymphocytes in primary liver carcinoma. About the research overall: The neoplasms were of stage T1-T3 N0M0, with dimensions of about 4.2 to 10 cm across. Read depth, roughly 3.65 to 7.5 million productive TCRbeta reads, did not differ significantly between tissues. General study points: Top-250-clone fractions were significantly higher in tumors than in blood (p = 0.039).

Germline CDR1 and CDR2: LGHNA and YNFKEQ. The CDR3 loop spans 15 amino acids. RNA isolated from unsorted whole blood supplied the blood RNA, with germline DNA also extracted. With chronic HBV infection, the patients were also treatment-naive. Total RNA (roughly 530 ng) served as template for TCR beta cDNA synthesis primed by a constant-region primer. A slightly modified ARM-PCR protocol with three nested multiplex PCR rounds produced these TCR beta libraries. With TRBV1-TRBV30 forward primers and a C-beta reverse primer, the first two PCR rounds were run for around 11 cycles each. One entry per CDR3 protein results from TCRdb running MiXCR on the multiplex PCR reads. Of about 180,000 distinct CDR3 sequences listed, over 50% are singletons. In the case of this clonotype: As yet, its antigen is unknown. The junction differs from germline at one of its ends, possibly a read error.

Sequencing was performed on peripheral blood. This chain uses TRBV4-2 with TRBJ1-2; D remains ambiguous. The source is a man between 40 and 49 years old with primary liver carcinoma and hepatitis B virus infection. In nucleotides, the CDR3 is TGTGCCAGCAACCAAGATATTGGGCAGAACTATGGCTACACCTTC. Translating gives CASNQDIGQNYGYTF.